The 29 T cell receptor beta chains below come from one sample, sequenced in a study of blood T cell repertoires in COVID-19. Profiled with immunoSEQ multiplex PCR; TCRdb holds only in-frame clones, not every one. Among about 160,000 clones listed, approximately 78% were seen once. The sample taken for sequencing was peripheral blood. The receptors were gathered from a human donor in a cohort sampled during active COVID-19.

V usage is TRBV30 and J usage is TRBJ1-1, with a tentative D call TRBD1 (5 bases). V shed 0 bases and J shed 4 bases, with 12 bases lying between them. CDR1 and CDR2 from the germline V gene are GTSNPN and SVGIG (reference sequence). The CDR3 is made up of 14 amino acids. CDR3 in DNA: TGTGCCTGGAGTGTACGAGGCAGGGTCACTGAAGCTTTCTTT. Protein sequence: CAWSVRGRVTEAFF.

V gene TRBV7-6 combines with J gene TRBJ2-6; possibly TRBD1 for D (5 bases). CDR3 length: 17 residues. Germline lookup yields CDR1 SGHVS and CDR2 FNYEAQ. The V gene lost 3 bases and the J gene lost 3 bases, with 15 bases spanning the gap. CDR3 nucleotide sequence: TGTGCCAGCAGCTTGGACATGAGGTTAGGTGGGGCCAACGTCCTGACTTTC. This codes for CASSLDMRLGGANVLTF.

J is TRBJ2-1 and V is TRBV11-2, with 9 bases lining up with TRBD2. CDR3 size: 14 residues. Germline assignment: CDR1 SGHAT and CDR2 FQNNGV. The ends lost 6 bases at V and 9 bases at J; junction bases unmatched: 9. The CDR3 loop is CASRLGLATAEQFF. In nucleotides, the CDR3 is TGTGCCAGCAGACTAGGACTAGCGACGGCTGAGCAGTTCTTC.

The chain couples TRBV30 to TRBJ1-5; D uncertain. V gave up 1 base and J gave up 5 bases, with 9 bases separating them. Germline CDR1 is GTSNPN and CDR2 is SVGIG (reference sequence). CDR3 size: 13 residues. This CDR3 is CAWSDGRDQPQHF. The CDR3 coding sequence is TGTGCCTGGAGTGATGGGAGGGATCAGCCCCAGCATTTT.

The V gene is TRBV5-5, the J gene TRBJ2-2; D might be TRBD1 (6 bases). This CDR3 has 15 amino acids. Germline CDR1 SGHKS, CDR2 YYEKEE (reference sequence). Trimming pared 0 bases from V and 0 bases from J, leaving 6 bases between. CDR3 sequence: CASSLEGANTGELFF. CDR3 nucleotides: TGTGCCAGCAGCTTGGAGGGGGCGAACACCGGGGAGCTGTTTTTT.

The rearrangement links TRBV24-1 to TRBJ2-5; 7 bases line up with TRBD2. This CDR3 has 15 residues. After removal of 5 bases from V and 2 bases from J, the junction contained 7 bases not matched to a gene. Germline loops: CDR1 KGHDR, CDR2 SFDVKD. This chain's CDR3 is CATSALSGDQETQYF. The CDR3 nucleotides are TGTGCCACCAGTGCCTTAAGCGGGGATCAAGAGACCCAGTACTTC.

This chain joins TRBV7-2 and TRBJ2-1, with TRBD2 identical over 12 bases. The V segment lost 5 bases and the J segment 10 bases; nucleotides outside the gene matches: 9. The germline CDR1 and CDR2 sequences are SGHTA and FQGNSA. CDR3 size: 15 residues. CDR3 in amino acids: CASSPQLAGGFEQFF. CDR3 coding DNA: TGTGCCAGCAGCCCCCAGCTAGCGGGAGGGTTCGAGCAGTTCTTC.

The rearrangement uses TRBV4-3 and TRBJ2-3; unclear D gene. V was cut by 0 bases and J by 3 bases, with 7 bases left in between. CDR1 and CDR2 (germline): LGHNA, YSLEER. The CDR3 is made up of 14 amino acids. The CDR3 DNA reads as TGCGCCAGCAGCCAAGATAGAGCGACAGATACGCAGTATTTT. This encodes CASSQDRATDTQYF.

CDR3 amino acids: CASSLALATNTDTQYF. CDR3 bases: TGTGCCAGCAGCTTGGCCCTAGCGACTAACACAGATACGCAGTATTTT. The chain uses TRBV5-4 and TRBJ2-3; D is perhaps TRBD2 (6 bases). Trimming pared 0 bases from V and 2 bases from J, leaving 13 bases between. CDR1 is SGHNT and CDR2 is YYREEE in the germline V gene (reference sequence). The CDR3 has 16 amino acids.

The V gene is TRBV15, the J gene TRBJ1-1; no clear D gene. Between the trimmed V and J ends, which lost 0 bases and 4 bases, there was a span of 12 bases. The CDR3 runs 15 residues. Looked up from germline, CDR1 is LNHNV and CDR2 is YYDKDF (reference sequence). CDR3: CATSREGTRVTEAFF. The CDR3 bases are TGTGCCACCAGCAGAGAGGGCACTAGGGTCACTGAAGCTTTCTTT.

This sequence joins TRBV6-5 and TRBJ2-2; possible D gene TRBD1, 5 bases. V lost 5 bases, J lost 4 bases, and 11 bases lay in between. The CDR3 has 14 amino acids. Germline V lookup: CDR1 MNHEY, CDR2 SVGAGI. Here the CDR3 DNA reads TGTGCCAGCAGTCCCCAGGGCTCCACCGGGGAGCTGTTTTTT. It encodes CASSPQGSTGELFF.

This clone was counted only a few times. CDR3 sequence (DNA): TGTGCCAGCAGCCAGGAGACAGGTGGGGCCCGGTACGAGCAGTACTTC. It yields the protein CASSQETGGARYEQYF. J is TRBJ2-7 and V is TRBV14; maybe TRBD1 (6 bases). The ends were cut back, 3 bases at V and 4 bases at J, with 19 bases in the middle. The CDR3 length is 16 residues. Germline V gene data show CDR1 as SGHDN and CDR2 as FVKESK.

The rearrangement links TRBV19 to TRBJ2-3; 12 positions match TRBD2. This CDR3 has 16 residues. Trimming cost V 1 base and J 5 bases; bases outside gene matches: 4. CDR1 LNHDA and CDR2 SQIVND come from the germline V gene (reference sequence). The CDR3 here is CASSIGLAGVRDTQYF. For the CDR3, the DNA is TGTGCCAGTAGTATAGGACTAGCGGGAGTACGAGATACGCAGTATTTT.

The V and J genes are TRBV12-5 and TRBJ1-6, with D perhaps matching TRBD1 (5 bases). This CDR3 comprises 15 residues. V shed 2 bases and J shed 5 bases, with 10 bases lying between them. Germline V CDR1 and CDR2: LGHNT, FRNRAP. Here the CDR3 reads CASGLSGGDNSPLHF. In nucleotides, the CDR3 is TGTGCTAGTGGTTTGAGCGGGGGGGATAATTCACCCCTCCACTTT.

The chain couples TRBV18 to TRBJ2-7; 7 bases are a match to TRBD1. Germline loops: CDR1 KGHSH, CDR2 LQKENI. The CDR3 has 13 residues. J gave up 6 bases and V 4 bases, and 6 bases lay outside the gene matches. CDR3 DNA: TGTGCCAGCTCACGACAGGGTGTAAGCGAGCAGTACTTC. Its protein product is CASSRQGVSEQYF.

This sequence joins TRBV6-5 and TRBJ2-4, with a tentative D call TRBD2 (5 bases). This CDR3 has 11 residues. From germline, CDR1 is MNHEY and CDR2 SVGAGI. Trimming shortened V by 8 bases and J by 9 bases, and 11 bases separated the two germline ends. As DNA, the CDR3 is TGTGCCAGCGGGGAGATCGGCATTCAGTACTTC. Its protein is CASGEIGIQYF.

The chain uses TRBV7-2 and TRBJ1-6; no definite D call. With 1 base removed from V and 9 bases from J, the gap between germline ends came to 13 bases. This CDR3 comprises 15 residues. CDR1 SGHTA and CDR2 FQGNSA come from the germline V gene. CDR3: CASSLVSGSGSPLHF. The CDR3 coding sequence is TGTGCCAGCAGCTTAGTCTCCGGGTCGGGTTCACCCCTCCACTTT.

The CDR3 loop is CASSLGQRIRETQYF. The CDR3 DNA is TGTGCCAGCAGCTTAGGCCAGAGGATACGAGAGACCCAGTACTTC. The chain recombines TRBV7-2 with TRBJ2-5, with D unresolved. V was trimmed by 1 base and J by 4 bases, leaving 13 bases between them. CDR3 length: 15 residues. Germline CDR1 reads SGHTA; CDR2 reads FQGNSA. Together with reference TRBV7-2 and TRBJ2-5, the CDR3 gives the full variable domain: GAGVSQSPSNKVTEKGKDVELRCDPISGHTALYWYRQSLGQGLEFLIYFQGNSAPDKSGLPSDRFSAERTGGSVSTLTIQRTQQEDSAVYLCASSLGQRIRETQYFGPGTRLLVL.

The chain has TRBV3-1 (or the pseudogene TRBV3-2) and TRBJ2-1; possible D gene TRBD2, 5 bases. The CDR3 extends over 18 amino acids. The germline V gene encodes CDR1 LGHDT and CDR2 YNNKEL (reference sequence). V was clipped by 2 bases and J by 5 bases, with 22 bases between them. The CDR3 DNA sequence: TGTGCCAGCAGCCAACAAGATTGCCGGGAAACTATTAACAATGAGCAGTTCTTC. It encodes CASSQQDCRETINNEQFF.

V and J are TRBV7-3 and TRBJ1-1; no clear D. V lost 2 bases and J lost 2, with 21 bases in between. Germline CDR1 reads SGHTA; CDR2 reads FQGTGA. The CDR3 consists of 18 residues. The CDR3: CASSLYEGVRTLNTEAFF. DNA for the CDR3: TGTGCCAGCAGCTTATATGAGGGCGTGAGGACCTTAAACACTGAAGCTTTCTTT.

The chain recombines TRBV6-5 with TRBJ2-3; D remains unclear. The CDR3 is 14 residues long. Trimming removed 7 bases from V and 0 bases from J, with 11 bases in between. Looked up from germline, CDR1 is MNHEY and CDR2 is SVGAGI. The CDR3 DNA sequence: TGTGCCAGCACCACCCCCCAGAGCACAGATACGCAGTATTTT. Its protein is CASTTPQSTDTQYF.

The CDR3 protein is CASSLGGGNSNQPQHF. CDR3 coding DNA: TGTGCCAGCAGCTTAGGAGGAGGGAATAGCAATCAGCCCCAGCATTTT. The chain couples TRBV13 to TRBJ1-5; D not resolved. This CDR3 has 16 residues. Germline CDR1 and CDR2: PRHDT and FYEKMQ (reference sequence). Trimming removed 0 bases from V and 0 bases from J, with 9 bases in between.

The chain couples TRBV10-2 to TRBJ1-2; D may be TRBD1 (6 bases). V lost 7 bases, J lost 0 bases, and 12 bases lay in between. The CDR3 spans 14 residues. Germline CDR1 is WSHSY and CDR2 is SAAADI. The CDR3 bases are TGCGCCAGCACTCCGACAGGATCTAACTATGGCTACACCTTC. Protein: CASTPTGSNYGYTF.

This chain links TRBV2 with TRBJ1-2; 8 nucleotides agree with TRBD1. This CDR3 contains 16 residues. The ends lost 8 bases at V and 3 bases at J; junction bases unmatched: 14. Germline assignment: CDR1 SNHLY and CDR2 FYNNEI. This CDR3 reads CASGDGRQGMDYGYTF. For the CDR3, the DNA is TGTGCCAGCGGAGATGGACGACAGGGGATGGACTATGGCTACACCTTC.

The chain employs TRBV28 and TRBJ2-7; D is perhaps TRBD2 (6 bases). Trimming cost V 5 bases and J 2 bases, with 19 bases left between them. Germline CDR1 MDHEN, CDR2 SYDVKM. This CDR3 is 16 amino acids long. The CDR3 reads CASSTLKEGRPYEQYF. The CDR3 DNA reads as TGTGCCAGCAGTACTCTTAAGGAGGGTAGGCCCTACGAGCAGTACTTC.

The chain is built from TRBV7-2 and TRBJ2-1; the D gene is possibly TRBD1 (6 bases). CDR1 and CDR2 from the germline V gene are SGHTA and FQGNSA. The CDR3 is 16 amino acids. Trimming took 5 bases from V and 5 from J, leaving 19 bases between them. CDR3 in amino acids: CASSGAQGFTDNEQFF. The CDR3 DNA is TGTGCCAGCAGCGGGGCACAGGGATTTACCGACAATGAGCAGTTCTTC.

The chain links TRBV3-1 (or the pseudogene TRBV3-2) to TRBJ1-2, with 7 bases identical to TRBD1. V lost 1 base and J lost 1; bases outside the gene matches: 3. The CDR3 is made up of 15 amino acids. Germline values: CDR1 LGHDT, CDR2 YNNKEL (reference sequence). CDR3 nucleotides: TGTGCCAGCAGCCAAGGCAGGGGGAATAACTATGGCTACACCTTC. It is translated as CASSQGRGNNYGYTF.

This chain joins TRBV2 and TRBJ2-7; the D gene is possibly TRBD1 (5 bases). This CDR3 has 12 residues. Germline assignment: CDR1 SNHLY and CDR2 FYNNEI. V lost 11 bases, J lost 6 bases, and 17 bases lay in between. The CDR3 spells CAGNGYQGEQYF. The DNA of the CDR3 is TGTGCCGGAAACGGGTACCAGGGCGAGCAGTACTTC.

The CDR3 DNA reads TGTGCCAGCAGACCACCTGGGATAGCGGGATTCCACGAGCAGTACTTC. It yields the protein CASRPPGIAGFHEQYF. The V call is TRBV25-1, the J call TRBJ2-7; 8 positions agree with TRBD2. Trimming at V came to 6 bases and at J to 5 bases, leaving 15 bases not matched to a gene. Germline lookup yields CDR1 MGHDK and CDR2 SYGVNS. The CDR3 sequence is 16 residues long.